This T cell receptor (beta chain) was retrieved from a study of T-cell memory formation after mild COVID-19. TCRdb itself ran the 5' RACE reads through MiXCR, one entry per CDR3 protein. The table records 560,000 or so distinct CDR3 sequences, around a sixth of them present only once. V dropped 3 bases and J dropped 3 bases, with 11 bases sitting between them. Per the germline V gene, CDR1 is LNHDA and CDR2 is SQIVND (reference sequence). The CDR3 has 14 amino acids. This clonotype was obtained from an adult woman who had mild COVID-19 (a few samples of this study predate the infection). Cell type and time point are not known. This rearrangement joins TRBV19 to TRBJ1-1, with a tentative D call TRBD1 (5 bases). The specimen sequenced was PBMCs or a T cell subset sorted from them (not recorded which). The CDR3 here is CASSIGREDTEAFF. CDR3 nucleotide sequence: TGTGCCAGTAGTATTGGCAGGGAGGACACTGAAGCTTTCTTT.